This entry lists 32 T cell receptor beta chains sequenced from one sample in a study of blood T cell repertoires in COVID-19. The data were produced by immunoSEQ multiplex PCR, yet TCRdb's version contains in-frame clones alone and is incomplete. The table lists a few hundred thousand clones, around 80% of them singletons. The sample consisted of peripheral blood. The receptor source for this set is a woman in her forties or fifties with acute or convalescent COVID-19.

The table lists this clone with a count of one. Other DNA sequences of this sample code for an identical CDR3. This chain links TRBV18 with TRBJ2-1; the D is unclear. The CDR3 has 13 residues. Germline assignment: CDR1 KGHSH and CDR2 LQKENI. V shed 2 bases and J shed 2 bases, with 4 bases lying between them. CDR3 loop: CASSPSAYNEQFF. CDR3 bases: TGTGCCAGCTCACCATCGGCCTACAATGAGCAGTTCTTC.

The chain recombines TRBV5-8 with TRBJ2-7; D gene uncertain. Between the trimmed V and J ends, which lost 2 bases and 2 bases, there was a span of 5 bases. The CDR3 extends over 12 amino acids. Per germline, CDR1 SGHTS and CDR2 YDEGEE. The DNA of the CDR3 is TGTGCCAGCAGCTTTCGTCCCTACGAGCAGTACGTC. This gives the protein CASSFRPYEQYV.

Here the CDR3 reads CASRSLPLSTDTQYF. The CDR3 DNA follows: TGTGCCAGCAGGTCCCTCCCCCTTAGCACAGATACGCAGTATTTT. The rearrangement uses TRBV27 and TRBJ2-3; no reliable D call. The V gene's germline CDR1 is MNHEY and CDR2 SMNVEV (reference sequence). This CDR3 is 15 amino acids long. Trimming cost V 6 bases and J 0 bases, with 13 bases left between them.

This clone appeared a few times. V usage is TRBV29-1 and J usage is TRBJ2-1; D gene unclear. This CDR3 has 11 amino acids. CDR1 and CDR2 from the germline V gene are SQVTM and ANQGSEA. Trimming left V 2 bases short and J 3 bases short, with 2 bases between. DNA for the CDR3: TGCAGCGTTGAACGCTACAATGAGCAGTTCTTC. Its protein product is CSVERYNEQFF.

This chain links TRBV7-9 with TRBJ2-5; 8 nucleotides agree with TRBD2. J was trimmed by 4 bases and V by 3 bases; bases with no gene match: 13. CDR1 is SEHNR, CDR2 FQNEAQ, per germline (reference sequence). The CDR3 covers 17 residues. DNA for the CDR3: TGTGCCAGCAGCTTTAGCACTCCGGGACTAGGAGGAGAGACCCAGTACTTC. Its protein product is CASSFSTPGLGGETQYF.

The chain uses TRBV19 and TRBJ1-2; 11 nucleotides match TRBD1. This CDR3 comprises 15 residues. With 5 bases clipped from V and 6 bases from J, the junction kept 8 bases outside the gene matches. CDR1 LNHDA and CDR2 SQIVND come from the germline V gene (reference sequence). The CDR3 loop is CASSARTGGNHGYTF. The DNA for the CDR3 is TGTGCCAGTAGTGCCAGGACAGGGGGCAATCATGGCTACACCTTC. The full variable domain, rest sourced from reference TRBV19 and TRBJ1-2, is DGGITQSPKYLFRKEGQNVTLSCEQNLNHDAMYWYRQDPGQGLRLIYYSQIVNDFQKGDIAEGYSVSREKKESFPLTVTSAQKNPTAFYLCASSARTGGNHGYTFGSGTRLTVV.

The chain has TRBV20-1 and TRBJ1-2; TRBD1 is a possible D gene (6 bases). The CDR3 has 13 amino acids. V shed 3 bases and J shed 0 bases, with 8 bases lying between them. Germline values: CDR1 DFQATT, CDR2 SNEGSKA (reference sequence). CDR3 in amino acids: CSASGTSNYGYTF. CDR3 DNA: TGCAGTGCTAGTGGGACATCTAACTATGGCTACACCTTC.

The rearrangement uses TRBV5-1 and TRBJ1-1; D might be TRBD1 (5 bases). The CDR3 extends over 13 amino acids. Germline V gives CDR1 SGHRS, CDR2 YFSETQ. The germline V and J ends were trimmed by 7 bases and 4 bases, with 14 bases remaining between them. CDR3 sequence: CASCPGGTTEAFF. CDR3 coding DNA: TGCGCCAGCTGTCCGGGGGGGACCACTGAAGCTTTCTTT. The full variable domain, rest sourced from reference TRBV5-1 and TRBJ1-1, is KAGVTQTPRYLIKTRGQQVTLSCSPISGHRSVSWYQQTPGQGLQFLFEYFSETQRNKGNFPGRFSGRQFSNSRSEMNVSTLELGDSALYLCASCPGGTTEAFFGQGTRLTVV.

The chain combines TRBV7-2 with TRBJ1-1; D not resolved. Trimming shortened V by 2 bases and J by 1 base, and 5 bases separated the two germline ends. The CDR3 extends over 13 amino acids. CDR1 and CDR2 from the germline V gene are SGHTA and FQGNSA. CDR3 in DNA: TGTGCCAGCAGCTTATACAGGAACACTGAAGCTTTCTTT. It codes for CASSLYRNTEAFF.

The chain carries TRBV7-2 and TRBJ2-7; 7 bases are a match to TRBD1. CDR1 is SGHTA, CDR2 FQGNSA, per germline. V trimming: 4 bases; J trimming: 2 bases; junction bases outside the gene matches: 5. CDR3 length: 14 amino acids. This CDR3 reads CASSSQGQTYEQYF. CDR3 DNA: TGTGCCAGCAGCTCTCAGGGACAGACCTACGAGCAGTACTTC.

V and J are TRBV18 and TRBJ1-2, with 9 nucleotides matching TRBD1. The V and J ends lost 5 bases and 12 bases, in that order; junction bases with no gene match: 7. Germline V gene lookup returns CDR1 KGHSH and CDR2 LQKENI. The CDR3 is made up of 12 amino acids. The CDR3 reads CASSERDREDTF. CDR3 DNA: TGTGCCAGCTCAGAAAGGGACAGGGAGGACACCTTC.

The V call is TRBV7-2, the J call TRBJ1-6; possible D gene TRBD1, 5 bases. CDR3 length: 15 amino acids. The V gene lost 3 bases and the J gene lost 1 base, with 7 bases spanning the gap. Germline assignment: CDR1 SGHTA and CDR2 FQGNSA. Here the CDR3 reads CASSLTVSYNSPLHF. CDR3 sequence (DNA): TGTGCCAGCAGCTTGACAGTTTCCTATAATTCACCCCTCCACTTT. Supplemented by reference TRBV7-2 and TRBJ1-6, the full variable domain reads GAGVSQSPSNKVTEKGKDVELRCDPISGHTALYWYRQSLGQGLEFLIYFQGNSAPDKSGLPSDRFSAERTGGSVSTLTIQRTQQEDSAVYLCASSLTVSYNSPLHFGNGTRLTVT.

This rearrangement joins TRBV24-1 to TRBJ2-3; the match to TRBD1 covers 9 bases. Germline V gene lookup returns CDR1 KGHDR and CDR2 SFDVKD. The V and J ends lost 4 bases and 1 base, in that order; junction bases with no gene match: 14. The length of the CDR3 is 19 residues. The CDR3 loop is CATSDAQGATPRGTDTQYF. CDR3 DNA sequence: TGTGCCACCAGTGACGCACAGGGGGCCACCCCCAGGGGCACAGATACGCAGTATTTT.

This chain joins TRBV11-3 and TRBJ2-7; 7 bases align to TRBD2. The CDR3 covers 13 residues. The germline V gene encodes CDR1 SGHNT and CDR2 YENEEA. V lost 3 bases, J lost 5 bases, and 4 bases stayed unmatched. The chain's CDR3 is CASSLVGGNEQYF. The CDR3 DNA follows: TGTGCCAGCAGCTTGGTGGGAGGGAACGAGCAGTACTTC.

The chain is built from TRBV6-6 and TRBJ1-4; 10 bases align to TRBD1. This CDR3 contains 13 residues. Per germline, CDR1 MNHNY and CDR2 SVGAGI (reference sequence). With 8 bases clipped from V and 8 bases from J, the junction kept 5 bases outside the gene matches. This CDR3 is CASRQGAEEKLFF. CDR3 nucleotides: TGTGCCAGCCGACAGGGGGCTGAAGAAAAACTGTTTTTT.

The J gene is TRBJ1-6, the V gene TRBV2; perhaps TRBD1 as D (5 bases). Trimming pared 7 bases from V and 7 bases from J, leaving 20 bases between. CDR3 length: 16 residues. CDR1 and CDR2 from the germline V gene are SNHLY and FYNNEI. The CDR3 reads CASTPLSVRENSPLHF. The CDR3 DNA reads TGTGCCAGCACCCCTCTAAGTGTCAGGGAAAATTCACCCCTCCACTTT.

The CDR3 DNA reads as TGTGCCAGCAGTCAAAGTCCCGGGACAGGACTGGCAACTAATGAAAAACTGTTTTTT. Protein sequence: CASSQSPGTGLATNEKLFF. V is TRBV6-2 or TRBV6-3 and J is TRBJ1-4, with TRBD1 matching over 8 bases. Unmatched junction bases numbered 14, after V lost 5 bases and J lost 0 bases. The V gene's germline CDR1 is MNHEY and CDR2 SVGEGT. This CDR3 is 19 amino acids long.

The gene calls are TRBV7-2 and TRBJ2-7; 7 bases match TRBD2. The CDR3 is 17 residues long. V lost 6 bases, J lost 2 bases, and 16 bases stayed unmatched. Germline CDR1 and CDR2: SGHTA and FQGNSA. The CDR3 bases are TGTGCCAGCAGTCTTGGGAGGGCGGGAGTGGGAACCTACGAGCAGTACTTC. This gives the protein CASSLGRAGVGTYEQYF.

The chain links TRBV2 to TRBJ2-2, with TRBD2 matching 8 bases. This CDR3 region has 14 residues. V was clipped by 11 bases and J by 5 bases; unmatched bases: 10. Germline CDR1 reads SNHLY; CDR2 reads FYNNEI. CDR3 sequence: CAGKMGLGTGELFF. DNA of the CDR3: TGTGCCGGAAAGATGGGACTAGGTACCGGGGAGCTGTTTTTT.

V gene TRBV5-4 combines with J gene TRBJ2-5, with 7 bases identical to TRBD2. Trimming at V came to 0 bases and at J to 0 bases, leaving 2 bases not matched to a gene. Germline values: CDR1 SGHNT, CDR2 YYREEE (reference sequence). The CDR3 is 15 residues long. CDR3 protein: CASSLEAGDQETQYF. In nucleotides, the CDR3 is TGTGCCAGCAGCTTGGAGGCGGGGGACCAAGAGACCCAGTACTTC. The full variable domain, completed using reference TRBV5-4 and TRBJ2-5, is ETGVTQSPTHLIKTRGQQVTLRCSSQSGHNTVSWYQQALGQGPQFIFQYYREEENGRGNFPPRFSGLQFPNYSSELNVNALELDDSALYLCASSLEAGDQETQYFGPGTRLLVL.

The chain joins TRBV9 to TRBJ1-1; D gene ambiguous. CDR1 and CDR2 from the germline V gene are SGDLS and YYNGEE. The V and J ends lost 1 base and 3 bases respectively, with 10 bases between them. This CDR3 is built from 14 residues. Here the CDR3 DNA reads TGTGCCAGCAGCGTACGGGCGCGGGACACTGAAGCTTTCTTT. This translates into CASSVRARDTEAFF. The complete variable domain, with remaining parts taken from reference TRBV9 and TRBJ1-1, reads DSGVTQTPKHLITATGQRVTLRCSPRSGDLSVYWYQQSLDQGLQFLIQYYNGEERAKGNILERFSAQQFPDLHSELNLSSLELGDSALYFCASSVRARDTEAFFGQGTRLTVV.

This clone was detected many times. The chain has TRBV18 and TRBJ2-5; 10 bases are a match to TRBD2. Per the germline V gene, CDR1 is KGHSH and CDR2 is LQKENI. The CDR3 sequence is 16 residues long. With 3 bases clipped from V and 2 bases from J, the junction kept 6 bases outside the gene matches. CDR3 loop: CASSPRVAGGQETQYF. Written as DNA, the CDR3 is TGTGCCAGCTCACCGAGGGTAGCGGGGGGACAAGAGACCCAGTACTTC.

This sequence joins TRBV24-1 and TRBJ1-2, with 8 nucleotides matching TRBD1. The CDR3 has 15 amino acids. V lost 3 bases, J lost 6 bases, and 8 bases stayed unmatched. Germline loops: CDR1 KGHDR, CDR2 SFDVKD. CDR3 nucleotides: TGTGCCACCAGTGATACAGTGACAGGGGTGAATGGCTACACCTTC. It encodes CATSDTVTGVNGYTF.

The CDR3 region is CASSQETSSLYEQYF. CDR3 sequence (DNA): TGCGCCAGCAGCCAAGAGACTAGCAGCCTCTACGAGCAGTACTTC. This chain connects TRBV4-3 to TRBJ2-7, with 7 bases identical to TRBD2. Germline values: CDR1 LGHNA, CDR2 YSLEER. The CDR3 runs 15 residues. V trimming: 0 bases; J trimming: 3 bases; junction bases outside the gene matches: 5.

CDR3 sequence reads: CASSKYRGHNSPLHF. CDR3 nucleotides: TGTGCCAGCAGCAAATACAGGGGGCACAATTCACCCCTCCACTTT. This sequence joins TRBV21-1 and TRBJ1-6; the D call in the table, TRBD1, was not verified against the DNA. TRBV21-1 is a listed pseudogene. The CDR3 contains 15 residues.

The chain joins TRBV21-1 to TRBJ1-6. TRBV21-1 is a recognized pseudogene. This CDR3 is built from 16 residues. The CDR3 sequence is CASSPLRGCYNSPLHF. The CDR3 region has the DNA TGTGCCAGCAGCCCGCTCCGAGGGTGCTATAATTCACCCCTCCACTTT.

This chain uses TRBV7-6 with TRBJ2-3; D possibly corresponds to TRBD1 (6 bases). Germline values: CDR1 SGHVS, CDR2 FNYEAQ. This CDR3 spans 14 amino acids. The V end lost 5 bases, the J end lost 2 bases, and 11 bases lay between the germline ends. The CDR3 sequence: CASSPQGTTDTQYF. In nucleotides, the CDR3 is TGTGCCAGCAGCCCTCAGGGGACCACAGATACGCAGTATTTT.

The chain employs TRBV2 and TRBJ2-1; 14 bases are a match to TRBD2. CDR1 is SNHLY, CDR2 FYNNEI, per germline. After removal of 5 bases from V and 2 bases from J, the junction contained 5 bases not matched to a gene. This CDR3 contains 17 residues. As DNA, the CDR3 is TGTGCCAGCAGTCATGGGACTAGCGGGGGCCCCTACAATGAGCAGTTCTTC. The encoded protein is CASSHGTSGGPYNEQFF.

This sequence joins TRBV7-9 and TRBJ1-2, with D possibly TRBD1 on 6 matching bases. The CDR3 spans 15 residues. V gave up 7 bases and J gave up 8 bases, with 23 bases separating them. In germline, CDR1 is SEHNR, CDR2 FQNEAQ (reference sequence). The DNA for the CDR3 is TGTGCCAGCACCATTGGTAATGCGCAGGGGCAGGGCTACACCTTC. This translates into CASTIGNAQGQGYTF.

The chain joins TRBV12-5 to TRBJ2-1, with D maybe TRBD2 (7 bases). CDR1 and CDR2 (germline): LGHNT, FRNRAP. V was trimmed by 2 bases and J by 6 bases, leaving 17 bases between them. The CDR3 is 16 residues long. The CDR3 loop reads CASGLNRGGERNEQFF. CDR3 DNA: TGTGCTAGTGGTTTGAATAGGGGGGGAGAACGCAATGAGCAGTTCTTC.

Here the CDR3 DNA reads TGTGCCAGCACCCTTGTCGGCGGGACCCGCGATACGCAGTATTTT. Its translation: CASTLVGGTRDTQYF. The J gene is TRBJ2-3, the V gene TRBV19; TRBD2 might be the D (6 bases). Germline V CDR1 and CDR2: LNHDA, SQIVND (reference sequence). This CDR3 is built from 15 residues. Trimming left V 9 bases short and J 6 bases short, with 22 bases between.

This sequence joins TRBV4-1 and TRBJ2-3, with TRBD1 identical over 10 bases. The V segment lost 0 bases and the J segment 4 bases; nucleotides outside the gene matches: 7. From germline, CDR1 is MGHRA and CDR2 YSYEKL. There are 17 residues in the CDR3. Here the CDR3 reads CASSQDRQGAGPDTQYF. The CDR3 bases are TGCGCCAGCAGCCAAGATAGACAGGGGGCTGGCCCAGATACGCAGTATTTT.